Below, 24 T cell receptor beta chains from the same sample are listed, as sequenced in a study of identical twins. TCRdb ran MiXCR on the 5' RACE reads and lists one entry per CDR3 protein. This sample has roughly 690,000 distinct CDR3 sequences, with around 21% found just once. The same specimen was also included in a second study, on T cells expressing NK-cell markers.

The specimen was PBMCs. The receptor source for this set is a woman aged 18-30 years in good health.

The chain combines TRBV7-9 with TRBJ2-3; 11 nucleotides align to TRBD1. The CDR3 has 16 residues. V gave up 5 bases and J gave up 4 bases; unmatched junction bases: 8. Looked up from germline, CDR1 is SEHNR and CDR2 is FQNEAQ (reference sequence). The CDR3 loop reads CASSQLGQGASDTQYF. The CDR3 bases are TGTGCCAGCAGCCAACTCGGACAGGGGGCTTCAGATACGCAGTATTTT.

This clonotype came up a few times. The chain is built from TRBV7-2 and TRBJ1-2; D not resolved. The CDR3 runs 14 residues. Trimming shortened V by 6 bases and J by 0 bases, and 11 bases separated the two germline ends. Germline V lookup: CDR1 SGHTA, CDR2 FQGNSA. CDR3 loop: CASSLLGANYGYTF. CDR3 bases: TGTGCCAGCAGTTTACTCGGTGCTAACTATGGCTACACCTTC.

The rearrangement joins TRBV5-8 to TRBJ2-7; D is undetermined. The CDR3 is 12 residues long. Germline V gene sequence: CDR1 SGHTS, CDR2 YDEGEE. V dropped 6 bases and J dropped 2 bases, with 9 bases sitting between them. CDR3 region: CASTMDPYEQYF. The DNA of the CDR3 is TGTGCCAGCACCATGGATCCCTACGAGCAGTACTTC.

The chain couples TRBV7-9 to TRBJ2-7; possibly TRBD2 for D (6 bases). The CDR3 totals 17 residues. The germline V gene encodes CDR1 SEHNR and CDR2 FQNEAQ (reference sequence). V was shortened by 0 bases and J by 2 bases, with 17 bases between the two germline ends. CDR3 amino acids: CASSLAWGEQGAYEQYF. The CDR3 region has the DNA TGTGCCAGCAGCTTAGCGTGGGGGGAGCAGGGAGCCTACGAGCAGTACTTC.

CDR3 in DNA: TGTGCCAGCAGCCAGGGACAGGAGGACGATCAGCCCCAGCATTTT. Translating it yields CASSQGQEDDQPQHF. This sequence joins TRBV12-3 or TRBV12-4 and TRBJ1-5, with 8 bases fitting TRBD1. V was clipped by 6 bases and J by 5 bases; unmatched bases: 9. CDR3 length: 15 amino acids.

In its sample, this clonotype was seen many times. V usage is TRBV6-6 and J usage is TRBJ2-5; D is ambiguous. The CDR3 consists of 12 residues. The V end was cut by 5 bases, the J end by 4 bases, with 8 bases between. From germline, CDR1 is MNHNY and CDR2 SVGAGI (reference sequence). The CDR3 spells CASSPGRETQYF. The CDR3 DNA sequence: TGTGCCAGCAGTCCCGGACGAGAGACCCAGTACTTC.

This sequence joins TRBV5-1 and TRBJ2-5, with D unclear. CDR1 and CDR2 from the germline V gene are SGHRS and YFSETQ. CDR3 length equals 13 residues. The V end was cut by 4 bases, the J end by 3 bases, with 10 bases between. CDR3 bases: TGCGCCAGCAGCCAGCCGGCAGAAGAGACCCAGTACTTC. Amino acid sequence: CASSQPAEETQYF. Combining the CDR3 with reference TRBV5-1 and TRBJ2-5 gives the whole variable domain KAGVTQTPRYLIKTRGQQVTLSCSPISGHRSVSWYQQTPGQGLQFLFEYFSETQRNKGNFPGRFSGRQFSNSRSEMNVSTLELGDSALYLCASSQPAEETQYFGPGTRLLVL.

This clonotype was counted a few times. The CDR3 nucleotides are TGTGCCAGCAGTTCGGGGGACAGAAGTCGAGAGACCCAGTACTTC. The encoded protein is CASSSGDRSRETQYF. The rearrangement links TRBV12-3 or TRBV12-4 to TRBJ2-5; TRBD1 is a possible D gene (7 bases). Trimming removed 4 bases at V and 4 bases at J, with 16 bases between. The CDR3 is 15 amino acids.

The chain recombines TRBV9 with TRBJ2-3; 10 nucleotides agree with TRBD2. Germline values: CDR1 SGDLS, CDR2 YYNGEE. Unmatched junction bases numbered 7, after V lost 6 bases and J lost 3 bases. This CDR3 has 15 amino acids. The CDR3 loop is CASNNYSGGTDTQYF. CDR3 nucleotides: TGTGCCAGCAACAACTATAGCGGGGGGACAGATACGCAGTATTTT.

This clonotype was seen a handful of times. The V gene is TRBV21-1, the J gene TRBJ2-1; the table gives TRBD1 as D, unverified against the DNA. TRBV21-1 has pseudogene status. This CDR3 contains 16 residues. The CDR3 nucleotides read TGTGCCAGCAGCACATCAGGAACCAAGGGGGATACTGAGCAGTTCTTC. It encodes CASSTSGTKGDTEQFF.

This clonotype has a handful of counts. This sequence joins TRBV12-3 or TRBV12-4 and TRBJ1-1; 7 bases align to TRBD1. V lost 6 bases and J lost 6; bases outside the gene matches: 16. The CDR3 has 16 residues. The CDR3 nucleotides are TGTGCCAGCAGCCCGATGCGCACCTCAGGGGGGCCTGAAGCTTTCTTT. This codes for CASSPMRTSGGPEAFF.

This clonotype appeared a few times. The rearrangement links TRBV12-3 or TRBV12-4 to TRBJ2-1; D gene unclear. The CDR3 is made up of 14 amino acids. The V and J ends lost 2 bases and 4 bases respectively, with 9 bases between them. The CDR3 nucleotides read TGTGCCAGCAGTTTATTGTCCGATTACAATGAGCAGTTCTTC. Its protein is CASSLLSDYNEQFF.

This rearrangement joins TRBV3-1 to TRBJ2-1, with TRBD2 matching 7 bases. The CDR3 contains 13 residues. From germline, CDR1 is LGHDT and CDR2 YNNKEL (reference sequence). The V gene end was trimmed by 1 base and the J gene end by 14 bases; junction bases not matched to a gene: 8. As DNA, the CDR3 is TGTGCCAGCAGCCAAGCTGCGGGAGAAATAAAGTTCTTC. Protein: CASSQAAGEIKFF.

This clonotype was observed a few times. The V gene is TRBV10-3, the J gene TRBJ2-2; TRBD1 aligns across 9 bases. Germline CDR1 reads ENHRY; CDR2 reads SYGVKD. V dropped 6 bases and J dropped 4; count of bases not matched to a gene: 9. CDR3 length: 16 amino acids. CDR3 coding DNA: TGTGCCATCAGGGAGCCGGGACAGGGCAGCACCGGGGAGCTGTTTTTT. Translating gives CAIREPGQGSTGELFF.

The CDR3 region is CASSLLTGTNTGELFF. As DNA, the CDR3 is TGCGCCAGCAGCCTACTGACAGGGACGAACACCGGGGAGCTGTTTTTT. The V call is TRBV5-1, the J call TRBJ2-2; 7 positions match TRBD1. The CDR3 covers 16 residues. Germline trimming cut 4 bases from V and 0 bases from J; bases unmatched to any gene: 6. Germline CDR1 is SGHRS and CDR2 is YFSETQ.

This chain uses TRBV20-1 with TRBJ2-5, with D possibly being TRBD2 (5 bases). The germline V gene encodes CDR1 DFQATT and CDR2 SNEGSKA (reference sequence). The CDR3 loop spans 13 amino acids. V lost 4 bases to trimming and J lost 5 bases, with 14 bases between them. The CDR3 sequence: CSANAGGGETQYF. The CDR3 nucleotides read TGCAGTGCTAATGCAGGAGGCGGCGAGACCCAGTACTTC.

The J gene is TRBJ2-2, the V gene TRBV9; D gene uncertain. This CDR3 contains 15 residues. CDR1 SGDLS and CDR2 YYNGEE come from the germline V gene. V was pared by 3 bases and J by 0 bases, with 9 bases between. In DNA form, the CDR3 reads TGTGCCAGCAGCGCCTGGTCTGCGAACACCGGGGAGCTGTTTTTT. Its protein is CASSAWSANTGELFF.

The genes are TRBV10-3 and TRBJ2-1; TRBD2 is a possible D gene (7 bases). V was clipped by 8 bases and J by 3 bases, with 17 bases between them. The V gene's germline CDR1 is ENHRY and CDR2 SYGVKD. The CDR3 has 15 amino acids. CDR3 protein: CAIWGGRGDYNEQFF. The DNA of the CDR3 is TGTGCCATCTGGGGGGGCAGGGGCGACTACAATGAGCAGTTCTTC.

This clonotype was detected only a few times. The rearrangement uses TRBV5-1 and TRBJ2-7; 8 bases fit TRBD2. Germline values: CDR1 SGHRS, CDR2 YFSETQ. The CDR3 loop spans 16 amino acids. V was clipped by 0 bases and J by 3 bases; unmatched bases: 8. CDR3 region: CASSLGATGGRYEQYF. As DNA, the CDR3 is TGCGCCAGCAGCTTGGGCGCGACGGGAGGGCGCTACGAGCAGTACTTC. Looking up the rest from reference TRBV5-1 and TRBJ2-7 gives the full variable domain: KAGVTQTPRYLIKTRGQQVTLSCSPISGHRSVSWYQQTPGQGLQFLFEYFSETQRNKGNFPGRFSGRQFSNSRSEMNVSTLELGDSALYLCASSLGATGGRYEQYFGPGTRLTVT.

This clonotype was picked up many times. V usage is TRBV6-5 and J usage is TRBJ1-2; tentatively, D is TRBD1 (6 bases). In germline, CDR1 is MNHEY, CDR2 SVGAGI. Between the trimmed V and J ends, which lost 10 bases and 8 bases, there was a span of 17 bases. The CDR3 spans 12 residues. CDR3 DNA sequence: TGTGCCACCGAATCAGGGGTAGGAGGCTACACCTTC. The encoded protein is CATESGVGGYTF.

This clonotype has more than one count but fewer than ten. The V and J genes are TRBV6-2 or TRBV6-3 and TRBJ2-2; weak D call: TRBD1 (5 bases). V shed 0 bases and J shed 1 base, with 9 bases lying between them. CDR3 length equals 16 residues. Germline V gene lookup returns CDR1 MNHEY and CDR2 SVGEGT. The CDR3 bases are TGTGCCAGCAGTTACTCACGACAGAGGAACACCGGGGAGCTGTTTTTT. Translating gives CASSYSRQRNTGELFF.

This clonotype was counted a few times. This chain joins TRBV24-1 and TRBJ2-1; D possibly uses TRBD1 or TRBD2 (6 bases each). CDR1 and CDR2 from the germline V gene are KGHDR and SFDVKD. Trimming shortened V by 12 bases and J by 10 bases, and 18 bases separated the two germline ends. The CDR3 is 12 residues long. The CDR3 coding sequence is TGTGCCTCAGATCCGGGGGCTGGGGAGCAGTTCTTC. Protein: CASDPGAGEQFF.

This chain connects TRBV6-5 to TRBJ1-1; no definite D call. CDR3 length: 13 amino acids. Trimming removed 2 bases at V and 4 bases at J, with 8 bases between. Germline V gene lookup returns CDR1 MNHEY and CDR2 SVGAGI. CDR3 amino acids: CASSYPSGTEAFF. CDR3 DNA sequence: TGTGCCAGCAGTTACCCCTCTGGCACTGAAGCTTTCTTT.

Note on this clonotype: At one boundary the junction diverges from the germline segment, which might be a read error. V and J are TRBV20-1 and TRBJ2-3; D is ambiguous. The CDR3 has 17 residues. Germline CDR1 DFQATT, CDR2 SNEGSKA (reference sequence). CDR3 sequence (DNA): TGCTGTGCGCCCTCCTCTTCATTTGCTTACCGCACAGATACGCAGTATTTT. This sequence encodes CCAPSSSFAYRTDTQYF.